This T cell receptor (beta chain) was sequenced during a study of T cells in Graves' hyperthyroidism and ophthalmopathy. From RNA transcripts, TCR beta CDR3 regions were amplified. The HTBI primer set drove a first-round RT-PCR of the TCR CDR3. Each CDR3 protein is one row after TCRdb ran MiXCR on the multiplex PCR reads. The sample comprises over 400,000 distinct CDR3 sequences, about 20% of which are singletons, and under 55% rests with the top ten. Ophthalmopathy patients had Clinical Activity Score at least 3, NOSPECS grade at least 4, duration under 3 months. Lactation, pregnancy, other autoimmune disease or uncontrolled infection led to exclusion of patients. Orbital computed tomography, thyroid ultrasound, serum thyroxine and TRAb, and clinical symptoms together informed the diagnoses. This CDR3 spans 14 amino acids. CDR1 DFQATT and CDR2 SNEGSKA come from the germline V gene (reference sequence). After removal of 3 bases from V and 2 bases from J, the junction contained 3 bases not matched to a gene.

Input material: blood. The sequence derives from a woman in her sixties or seventies with Graves' ophthalmopathy. The rearrangement links TRBV20-1 to TRBJ2-1; 8 bases match TRBD1. CDR3 DNA: TGCAGTGCTAGTAAACAGGGGGCCTACAATGAGCAGTTCTTC. Translated: CSASKQGAYNEQFF.